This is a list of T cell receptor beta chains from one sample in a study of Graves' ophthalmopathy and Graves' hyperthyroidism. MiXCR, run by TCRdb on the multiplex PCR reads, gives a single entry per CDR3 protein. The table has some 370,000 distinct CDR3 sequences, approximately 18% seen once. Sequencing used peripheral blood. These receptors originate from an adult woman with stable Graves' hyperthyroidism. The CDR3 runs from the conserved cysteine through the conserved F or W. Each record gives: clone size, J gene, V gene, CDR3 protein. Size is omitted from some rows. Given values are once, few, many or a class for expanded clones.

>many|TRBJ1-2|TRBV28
CASSSYRDDTF
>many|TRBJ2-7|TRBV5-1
CASSLGTGGQDYEQYF
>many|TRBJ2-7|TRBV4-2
CASSQATSGYDYEQYF
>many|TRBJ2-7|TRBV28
CASSAGSGTPYEQYF
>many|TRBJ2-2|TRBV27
CASSFNTGELFF
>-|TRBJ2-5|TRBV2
CASSGTGGGRETQYF
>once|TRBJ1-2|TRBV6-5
CASSNRGGYTF
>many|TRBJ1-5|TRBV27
CASSPLLGVQPQHF
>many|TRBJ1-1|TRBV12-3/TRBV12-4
CASRPENTEAFF
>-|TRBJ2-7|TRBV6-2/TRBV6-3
CASRSQGPYEQYF
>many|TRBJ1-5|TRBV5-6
CASSRGQYSNQPQHF
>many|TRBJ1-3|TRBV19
CASSGGRSSGNTIYF
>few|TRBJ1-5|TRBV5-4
CASSLNRDLEGSQPQHF
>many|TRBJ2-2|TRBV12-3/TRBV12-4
CASRKGLAGGPRGGELFF
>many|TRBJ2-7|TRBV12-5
CASGLVLWGGGRGGYEQYF
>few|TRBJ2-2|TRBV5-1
CASSPIAVNTGELFF
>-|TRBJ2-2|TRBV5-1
CASSLDGRNTGELFF
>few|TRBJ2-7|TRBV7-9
CASSFSVGAYEQYF
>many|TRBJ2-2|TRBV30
CAWSVRRNTGELFF
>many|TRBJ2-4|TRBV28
CASSFSAGGEAKNIQYF
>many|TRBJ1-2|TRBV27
CASRGTGALYGYTF
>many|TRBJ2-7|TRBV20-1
CSARSRYSYEQYF
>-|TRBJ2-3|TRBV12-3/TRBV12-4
CASSFLPDTQYF
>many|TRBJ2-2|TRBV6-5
CASSYFSQGGHTGELFF
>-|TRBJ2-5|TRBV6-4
CASSDSSGGVRETQYF
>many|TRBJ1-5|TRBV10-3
CAISADRGLNQPQHF
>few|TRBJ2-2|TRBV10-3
CAISVTSGATGELCF
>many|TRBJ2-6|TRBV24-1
CATRRLENGANVLTF
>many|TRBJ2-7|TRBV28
CASRVGHLYEQYF
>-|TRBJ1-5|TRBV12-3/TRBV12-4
CASRVSSYQPQHF
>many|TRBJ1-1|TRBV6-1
CASSGVMNTEAFF
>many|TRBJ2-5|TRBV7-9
CASSSGRVVQETQYF
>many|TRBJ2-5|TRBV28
CASSLQGARRETQYF
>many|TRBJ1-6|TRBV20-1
CSARLDREVYNSPLHF
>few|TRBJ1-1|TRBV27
CASSSGRGGGTEAFF
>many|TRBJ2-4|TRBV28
CATHRGGLAALKNIQYF
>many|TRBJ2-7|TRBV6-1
CASSEKLLGAQEQYF
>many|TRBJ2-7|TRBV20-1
CSAIAGGGEQYF
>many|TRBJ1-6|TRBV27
CASSPQTGSPLHF
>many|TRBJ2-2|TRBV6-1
CASSRDTAGELFF
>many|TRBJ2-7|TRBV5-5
CASSRPSGTYEQYF
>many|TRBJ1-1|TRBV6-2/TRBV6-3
CASSQGGPEAFF
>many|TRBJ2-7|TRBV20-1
CSARDPSGSFVYEQYF
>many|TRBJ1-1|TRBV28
CASSLSRTWRMNTEAFF
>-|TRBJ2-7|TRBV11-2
CASSPSREGDEQYF
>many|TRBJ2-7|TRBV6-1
CASSEFWSSYEQYF
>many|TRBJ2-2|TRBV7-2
CASSLGGTVNTGELFF
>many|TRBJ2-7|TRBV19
CATRVGLAGSYEQYF
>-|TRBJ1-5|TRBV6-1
CATTQGDTNQPQHF
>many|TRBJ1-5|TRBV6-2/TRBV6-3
CASSYPGRPQHF
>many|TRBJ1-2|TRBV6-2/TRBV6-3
CASSYNLGTGYGYTF
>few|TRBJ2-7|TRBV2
CASSEMVSGPLYEQYF
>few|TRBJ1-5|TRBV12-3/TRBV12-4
CASSSWDRSNQPQHF